The T cell receptor beta chain under discussion was sequenced for a study of cytomegalovirus exposure and HLA in healthy donors. This CDR3 contains 15 residues. The germline V gene has CDR1 LGHNA and CDR2 YNFKEQ. Trimming took 3 bases from V and 3 from J; bases not matched to a gene: 5. The PCR contained 60 Vbeta and 13 Jbeta primers. Measured with immunoSEQ multiplex PCR; TCRdb has only the in-frame clones, and not every one. The sample records about 160,000 clones, 75% to 90% being singletons. The sample taken for sequencing was PBMCs. The chain links TRBV4-2 to TRBJ1-5; 7 positions agree with TRBD1. This TCR was sampled from a human donor in good health. The CDR3 protein is CASSQDDRVNQPQHF. CDR3 in DNA: TGTGCCAGCAGCCAGGATGACAGGGTCAATCAGCCCCAGCATTTT.